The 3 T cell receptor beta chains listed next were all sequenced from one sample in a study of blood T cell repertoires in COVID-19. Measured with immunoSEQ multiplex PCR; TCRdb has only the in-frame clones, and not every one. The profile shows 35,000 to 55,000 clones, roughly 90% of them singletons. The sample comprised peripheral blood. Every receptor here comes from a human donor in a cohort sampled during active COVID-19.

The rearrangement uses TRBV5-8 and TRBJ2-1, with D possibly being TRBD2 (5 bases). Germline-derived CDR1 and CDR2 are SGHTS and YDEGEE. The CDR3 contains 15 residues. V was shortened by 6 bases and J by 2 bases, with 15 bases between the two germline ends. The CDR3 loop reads CASTHGSRAYNEQFF. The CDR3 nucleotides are TGTGCCAGCACCCACGGCTCGCGGGCCTACAATGAGCAGTTCTTC.

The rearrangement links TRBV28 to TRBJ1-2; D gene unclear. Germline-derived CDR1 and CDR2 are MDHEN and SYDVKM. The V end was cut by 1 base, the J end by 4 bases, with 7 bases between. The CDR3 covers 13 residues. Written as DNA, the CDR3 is TGTGCCAGCAGTTTATCTAGCCCCTATGGCTACACCTTC. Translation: CASSLSSPYGYTF.

The CDR3 nucleotides read TGCGCCAGCAGCCAAGGGAAGACAGGGTCGTTCTATGGCTACACCTTC. Translated, it gives CASSQGKTGSFYGYTF. V is TRBV4-1 and J is TRBJ1-2; 7 nucleotides agree with TRBD1. V was pared by 1 base and J by 4 bases, with 9 bases of the junction left unmatched. The CDR3 runs to 16 residues. Germline values: CDR1 MGHRA, CDR2 YSYEKL.